This is a list of T cell receptor beta chains from one sample in a study of T and B cells in COVID-19 patients. Using its own MiXCR run on the multiplex PCR reads, TCRdb lists one record per CDR3 protein. This repertoire shows about 22,000 distinct CDR3 sequences, approximately 28% found once; its top ten account for 2.8%. The material sequenced was blood. These receptors were obtained from a human donor who had recovered from COVID-19. The CDR3 runs from the conserved cysteine through the conserved F or W. The order of the fields is D gene, clone size, J gene, V gene, CDR3 length, CDR3 protein, CDR3 DNA. A D gene is named only where the DNA matches it firmly. The size field is filled for only some rows; it gives once, few, many or a size class.

>TRBD2|few|TRBJ2-1|TRBV5-6|16
CASSARGSGTYNEQFF
TGCGCCAGCAGCGCCCGGGGTAGCGGGACCTACAATGAGCAGTTCTTC
>TRBD1|NA|TRBJ2-3|TRBV7-9|16
CASRHAGTDPTDTQYF
TGTGCCAGCAGGCACGCCGGGACAGACCCCACAGATACGCAGTATTTT
>TRBD2|medium-sized|TRBJ2-5|TRBV18|15
CASSPAGLVVETQYF
TGTGCCAGCTCACCTGCTGGACTAGTCGTAGAGACCCAGTACTTC
>TRBD2|few|TRBJ2-3|TRBV6-5|18
CASSYSNDPAGASDTQYF
TGTGCCAGCAGTTACTCCAACGATCCAGCGGGGGCCTCAGATACGCAGTATTTT
>NA|few|TRBJ2-1|TRBV12-3/TRBV12-4|19
CASSLDSGTQRRSYNEQFF
TGTGCCAGCAGTTTAGATTCTGGGACACAAAGGAGGTCCTACAATGAGCAGTTCTTC
>NA|few|TRBJ1-4|TRBV5-6|14
CASSLEFANEKLFF
TGTGCCAGCAGCTTGGAGTTTGCTAATGAAAAACTGTTTTTT
>NA|NA|TRBJ2-2|TRBV12-3/TRBV12-4|11
CAGRGIGELFF
TGTGCCGGACGAGGGATCGGGGAGCTGTTTTTT
>TRBD2|NA|TRBJ2-7|TRBV20-1|13
CSASGGASYEQYF
TGCAGTGCTAGCGGGGGGGCCTCCTACGAGCAGTACTTC
>NA|many|TRBJ2-1|TRBV18|12
CASSPQGHEQFF
TGTGCCAGCTCACCACAGGGCCATGAGCAGTTCTTC
>NA|medium-sized|TRBJ2-3|TRBV29-1|14
CSVEGQGNADTQYF
TGCAGCGTTGAGGGCCAGGGGAACGCAGATACGCAGTATTTT
>TRBD1|NA|TRBJ1-6|TRBV5-6|15
CASAPRDSYNSPLHF
TGTGCCAGCGCACCACGGGACAGCTATAATTCACCCCTCCACTTT
>NA|NA|TRBJ2-3|TRBV19|15
CASSNRDTATDTQYF
TGTGCCAGTAGTAACCGGGACACAGCCACAGATACGCAGTATTTT
>NA|medium-sized|TRBJ2-1|TRBV18|14
CASSPELASNEQFF
TGTGCCAGCTCACCAGAGCTTGCTAGCAATGAGCAGTTCTTC
>TRBD1|medium-sized|TRBJ2-1|TRBV29-1|13
CSGQGPSYNEQFF
TGCAGCGGACAGGGTCCCTCCTACAATGAGCAGTTCTTC
>TRBD1|few|TRBJ1-2|TRBV6-5|15
CASSGQGAGDYGYTF
TGTGCCAGCAGTGGTCAGGGGGCGGGGGACTATGGCTACACCTTC
>TRBD2|few|TRBJ2-3|TRBV11-2|15
CASSYTSGITDTQYF
TGTGCCAGCAGCTATACTAGCGGGATCACAGATACGCAGTATTTT
>NA|medium-sized|TRBJ2-5|TRBV29-1|13
CSVEVGVRETQYF
TGCAGCGTTGAGGTGGGGGTTCGGGAGACCCAGTACTTC
>TRBD1|NA|TRBJ1-1|TRBV20-1|19
CSARDRKTQTGAMNTEAFF
TGCAGTGCTAGAGATAGGAAAACCCAAACAGGGGCCATGAACACTGAAGCTTTCTTT
>TRBD2|NA|TRBJ2-1|TRBV5-5|18
CASSLSLAGAGTYNEQFF
TGTGCCAGCAGCTTGTCCCTAGCGGGAGCAGGGACCTACAATGAGCAGTTCTTC
>NA|many|TRBJ2-1|TRBV18|14
CASSQLAATGEQFF
TGTGCCAGCTCACAGCTCGCAGCGACGGGTGAGCAGTTCTTC
>NA|few|TRBJ1-2|TRBV6-1|14
CATRETQLNYGYTF
TGTGCCACAAGGGAAACACAGCTTAACTATGGCTACACCTTC
>NA|many|TRBJ2-7|TRBV5-5|14
CASSLDPDLPPQYF
TGTGCCAGCAGCTTGGATCCCGATCTACCGCCGCAGTACTTC
>TRBD1|NA|TRBJ2-4|TRBV12-3/TRBV12-4|13
CASNQDRQNIQYF
TGTGCCAGCAACCAGGACAGGCAAAACATTCAGTACTTC
>TRBD1|NA|TRBJ2-7|TRBV7-6|14
CASSSGTGKDEQYF
TGTGCCAGCAGCTCCGGGACAGGGAAGGACGAGCAGTACTTC
>NA|many|TRBJ2-1|TRBV6-5|12
CASSPVLGEQFF
TGTGCCAGCAGTCCAGTACTAGGTGAGCAGTTCTTC
>TRBD2|many|TRBJ2-5|TRBV19|17
CASSHGRLASVKETQYF
TGTGCCAGTAGTCACGGCAGACTAGCGTCCGTTAAAGAGACCCAGTACTTC
>TRBD2|medium-sized|TRBJ2-7|TRBV19|14
CASSLSGRGYEQYF
TGTGCCAGTAGCTTAAGCGGGAGAGGGTACGAGCAGTACTTC
>NA|few|TRBJ2-2|TRBV12-3/TRBV12-4|11
CASSLIRELFF
TGTGCCAGCAGTTTAATCCGGGAGCTGTTTTTT
>NA|few|TRBJ2-2|TRBV14|15
CASSYGPEYTGELFF
TGTGCCAGCAGCTATGGGCCGGAGTACACCGGGGAGCTGTTTTTT